A selection of T cell receptor beta chains follows, all from one sample in a study of blood T cell repertoires in COVID-19. Sequencing used immunoSEQ multiplex PCR; TCRdb keeps in-frame clones, though not all of them. The table has around 310,000 clones, 90% seen once. The sequenced material came from peripheral blood. Source of these receptors: a young woman with COVID-19, enrolled during active disease. Each CDR3 is given with its conserved first and last residue. D genes are given only for firm matches. Only part of the rows carry a size: once, few, many, or a class if the clone is expanded.

j_gene | v_gene | abundance | d_gene | CDR3aa | CDR3nt
TRBJ2-1 | TRBV19 | - | - | CASSGPLHEGSYNEQFF | TGTGCCAGTAGCGGGCCCTTACATGAGGGCTCCTACAATGAGCAGTTCTTC
TRBJ1-5 | TRBV2 | - | - | CATSRDIQPQHF | TGTGCCACCTCGAGGGACATTCAGCCCCAGCATTTT
TRBJ2-7 | TRBV15 | - | TRBD2 | CASSLAGGSYEQYF | TGTGCCTCCTCTCTAGCGGGAGGAAGCTACGAGCAGTACTTC
TRBJ2-5 | TRBV7-3 | - | TRBD1 | CASSPGQSTKTQYF | TGTGCCAGCAGCCCGGGACAGTCCACAAAGACCCAGTACTTC
TRBJ2-5 | TRBV12-3/TRBV12-4 | - | - | CASSGGPRETQYF | TGTGCCAGCAGTGGCGGGCCCAGAGAGACCCAGTACTTC
TRBJ2-1 | TRBV28 | - | TRBD2 | CASSRTSGRDNEQFF | TGTGCCAGCAGTCGGACTAGCGGGAGGGACAATGAGCAGTTCTTC
TRBJ2-5 | TRBV7-2 | - | - | CASSSPEGAAETQYF | TGTGCCAGCAGCTCCCCAGAGGGAGCGGCGGAGACCCAGTACTTC
TRBJ2-7 | TRBV10-3 | - | - | CAIKGHSSYEQYF | TGTGCCATCAAAGGACATTCATCCTACGAGCAGTACTTC
TRBJ2-1 | TRBV7-6 | - | - | CASSFEPAGSYNEQFF | TGTGCCAGCAGCTTTGAACCAGCGGGCTCCTACAATGAGCAGTTCTTC
TRBJ1-2 | TRBV30 | - | - | CAWSSSTAYGYTF | TGTGCCTGGAGTTCATCTACAGCTTATGGCTACACCTTC
TRBJ2-3 | TRBV5-1 | - | TRBD1 | CASSGDRSTDTQYF | TGCGCCAGCAGCGGGGACAGGAGCACAGATACGCAGTATTTT
TRBJ2-1 | TRBV4-3 | - | TRBD2 | CASSFGLAVEQFF | TGCGCCAGCAGCTTCGGGCTAGCGGTTGAGCAGTTCTTC
TRBJ1-4 | TRBV27 | - | - | CASSSRGGAEKLFF | TGTGCCAGCAGTTCCCGGGGAGGAGCAGAAAAACTGTTTTTT
TRBJ1-4 | TRBV5-6 | few | - | CASSLGPLPNEKLFF | TGTGCCAGCAGCTTGGGGCCCCTCCCTAATGAAAAACTGTTTTTT
TRBJ2-5 | TRBV30 | - | TRBD2 | CAWRSRIAGLQETQYF | TGTGCCTGGAGAAGTAGAATAGCGGGACTCCAAGAGACCCAGTACTTC
TRBJ2-7 | TRBV18 | - | TRBD2 | CASSSGGGPEQYF | TGTGCCAGCTCTTCTGGCGGGGGGCCCGAGCAGTACTTC
TRBJ2-7 | TRBV27 | - | - | CASSMGLDSSYEQYF | TGTGCCAGCAGTATGGGACTCGATAGCTCCTACGAGCAGTACTTC
TRBJ2-7 | TRBV19 | - | TRBD1 | CASSMKWTGGDEQYF | TGTGCCAGTAGTATGAAGTGGACAGGGGGAGACGAGCAGTACTTC
TRBJ2-5 | TRBV9 | - | TRBD2 | CASSVTSGRGETQYF | TGTGCCAGCAGCGTAACCAGCGGGAGGGGAGAGACCCAGTACTTC
TRBJ2-7 | TRBV28 | - | - | CASRGWGSSYEQYF | TGTGCCAGCAGGGGGTGGGGCAGCTCCTACGAGCAGTACTTC
TRBJ2-7 | TRBV7-6 | - | - | CASSPTSRTYYEQYF | TGTGCCAGCAGCCCCACTAGCAGGACGTATTACGAGCAGTACTTC
TRBJ2-1 | TRBV10-3 | - | TRBD2 | CAISLSGTRVNEQFF | TGTGCCATCTCGCTGTCCGGGACTAGGGTTAATGAGCAGTTCTTC
TRBJ2-1 | TRBV4-3 | - | TRBD1 | CASSPRDRGPIEQFF | TGCGCCAGCAGCCCCCGGGACAGGGGCCCAATTGAGCAGTTCTTC
TRBJ2-2 | TRBV30 | - | - | CAWGGINTGELFF | TGTGCCTGGGGCGGGATCAACACCGGGGAGCTGTTTTTT
TRBJ1-6 | TRBV7-2 | - | - | CASILGGQSPLHF | TGTGCCAGCATCTTGGGGGGGCAATCACCCCTCCACTTT
TRBJ1-4 | TRBV28 | - | TRBD1 | CASSLFGDRNEKLFF | TGTGCCAGCAGTTTATTTGGGGACAGGAATGAAAAACTGTTTTTT
TRBJ2-2 | TRBV5-6 | - | - | CASSLVGRELFF | TGTGCCAGCAGCTTGGTTGGCAGGGAGCTGTTTTTT
TRBJ2-2 | TRBV7-9 | few | TRBD2 | CASSLVLGGTGELFF | TGTGCCAGCAGCTTAGTTCTGGGAGGGACCGGGGAGCTGTTTTTT
TRBJ2-7 | TRBV28 | once | TRBD2 | CASSSLAGAYEQYF | TGTGCCAGCAGTTCTCTGGCGGGGGCCTACGAGCAGTACTTC
TRBJ2-7 | TRBV4-3 | - | - | CASSQAYRTYEQYF | TGCGCCAGCAGCCAAGCATACAGGACCTACGAGCAGTACTTC
TRBJ1-4 | TRBV6-5 | - | TRBD1 | CASSSRQGAREKLFF | TGTGCCAGCAGTTCCCGACAGGGGGCAAGGGAAAAACTGTTTTTT
TRBJ1-2 | TRBV11-2 | - | TRBD1 | CASSFQQADRGTNYGYTF | TGTGCCAGCAGCTTCCAACAAGCGGACAGGGGGACTAACTATGGCTACACCTTC
TRBJ2-3 | TRBV6-5 | - | TRBD2 | CASSTRDYDTDTQYF | TGTGCCAGCAGCACGAGGGACTACGACACAGATACGCAGTATTTT
TRBJ1-1 | TRBV2 | - | - | CASSGGNTEAFF | TGTGCCAGCAGTGGAGGGAACACTGAAGCTTTCTTT
TRBJ1-1 | TRBV6-2/TRBV6-3 | - | - | CASSYASEAFF | TGTGCCAGCAGTTACGCCAGTGAAGCTTTCTTT
TRBJ2-3 | TRBV6-4 | - | - | CASSPGGGGVLDTQYF | TGTGCCAGCAGCCCCGGAGGGGGGGGAGTACTAGATACGCAGTATTTT
TRBJ1-6 | TRBV30 | - | - | CAWSASRDTYSPLHF | TGTGCCTGGAGCGCCAGTCGGGACACCTATTCACCCCTCCACTTT
TRBJ1-5 | TRBV15 | - | - | CATRKGPQGWPQHF | TGTGCCACCAGGAAAGGTCCCCAGGGATGGCCCCAGCATTTT
TRBJ2-3 | TRBV20-1 | - | TRBD2 | CSASTGGQNTQYF | TGCAGTGCTAGTACGGGAGGGCAGAATACGCAGTATTTT
TRBJ2-1 | TRBV4-1 | - | TRBD2 | CASSQVMSAGGGNEQFF | TGCGCCAGCAGCCAAGTTATGTCGGCGGGAGGGGGCAATGAGCAGTTCTTC
TRBJ2-7 | TRBV7-9 | - | TRBD2 | CASSLGGGSGVIYEQYF | TGTGCCAGCAGCTTAGGCGGCGGTAGCGGGGTAATCTACGAGCAGTACTTC
TRBJ1-5 | TRBV19 | - | - | CASSKRQDFRPQHF | TGTGCCAGTAGTAAGAGGCAGGACTTTAGGCCCCAGCATTTT
TRBJ1-5 | TRBV30 | - | - | CAWSAGSNQPQHF | TGTGCCTGGAGTGCGGGGAGCAATCAGCCCCAGCATTTT
TRBJ1-2 | TRBV2 | - | TRBD1 | CASSEADRGMSRGYTF | TGTGCCAGCAGTGAAGCTGACAGGGGTATGTCGCGGGGCTACACCTTC
TRBJ2-2 | TRBV14 | - | TRBD2 | CASSVRLAGVGELFF | TGTGCCAGCAGCGTAAGACTAGCGGGAGTTGGGGAGCTGTTTTTT
TRBJ2-1 | TRBV28 | once | - | CASSLSGLINEQFF | TGTGCCAGCAGTTTGTCCGGACTTATCAATGAGCAGTTCTTC
TRBJ2-5 | TRBV29-1 | - | TRBD2 | CSVHQGTSQETQYF | TGCAGCGTCCACCAGGGGACTAGCCAAGAGACCCAGTACTTC
TRBJ2-7 | TRBV7-2 | - | - | CASSPDSSYEQYF | TGTGCCAGCAGCCCTGATAGCTCCTACGAGCAGTACTTC
TRBJ2-3 | TRBV7-2 | - | TRBD2 | CASSLGLAGSDTQYF | TGTGCCAGCAGCCTAGGACTAGCGGGATCAGATACGCAGTATTTT
TRBJ2-5 | TRBV3-1/TRBV3-2 | - | - | CASSQAGPQYF | TGTGCCAGCAGCCAAGCGGGTCCCCAGTACTTC
TRBJ1-5 | TRBV29-1 | - | - | CSVGGQGNQPQHF | TGCAGCGTTGGGGGGCAGGGGAATCAGCCCCAGCATTTT